One and the same sample provided the 6 T cell receptor beta chains below, sequenced in a study of T cell repertoires in cytomegalovirus infection. TCRdb re-analysed the reads in MiXCR, keeping a single row per CDR3 protein. The sample contains about 600,000 distinct CDR3 sequences, more than 20% of which appear only once. Material for sequencing was CD8+ T cells from PBMCs. The receptors derive from a human donor in good health (CMV status not recorded). Some clones in this sample may be carry-over from other donors' samples.

The genes are TRBV28 and TRBJ2-3, with 8 bases fitting TRBD2. V gave up 4 bases and J gave up 1 base; unmatched junction bases: 13. Per the germline V gene, CDR1 is MDHEN and CDR2 is SYDVKM. This CDR3 is 18 amino acids long. This chain's CDR3 is CASSSYEAGAKGTDTQYF. The DNA of the CDR3 is TGTGCCAGCAGTTCCTATGAAGCGGGGGCCAAAGGCACAGATACGCAGTATTTT. Drawing the rest from reference TRBV28 and TRBJ2-3, the complete variable domain is DVKVTQSSRYLVKRTGEKVFLECVQDMDHENMFWYRQDPGLGLRLIYFSYDVKMKEKGDIPEGYSVSREKKERFSLILESASTNQTSMYLCASSSYEAGAKGTDTQYFGPGTRLTVL.

This clonotype was seen only a few times. The chain has TRBV4-1 and TRBJ1-5; 9 bases agree with TRBD1. The CDR3 extends over 16 amino acids. Trimming cost V 0 bases and J 2 bases; bases outside gene matches: 2. Germline CDR1 and CDR2: MGHRA and YSYEKL. The CDR3 sequence: CASSQEWTGGNQPQHF. Written as DNA, the CDR3 is TGCGCCAGCAGCCAAGAGTGGACAGGGGGCAATCAGCCCCAGCATTTT.

Only a few counts were recorded for this clonotype. The V call is TRBV28, the J call TRBJ1-4; D call uncertain. V was shortened by 5 bases and J by 5 bases, with 15 bases between the two germline ends. CDR1 and CDR2 (germline): MDHEN, SYDVKM. The length of the CDR3 is 15 residues. Here the CDR3 DNA reads TGTGCCAGCAGTGAGAGACTGATAATAAATGAAAAACTGTTTTTT. Its translation is CASSERLIINEKLFF.

This sequence joins TRBV20-1 and TRBJ2-3; D may be TRBD2 (6 bases). Per the germline V gene, CDR1 is DFQATT and CDR2 is SNEGSKA (reference sequence). The CDR3 is 15 residues long. Trimming removed 0 bases from V and 3 bases from J, with 13 bases in between. The CDR3 sequence: CSARDPEGPTDTQYF. In DNA, the CDR3 is TGCAGTGCTAGAGATCCGGAGGGGCCGACAGATACGCAGTATTTT.

The chain carries TRBV12-3 or TRBV12-4 and TRBJ2-3, with D tentatively TRBD2 (5 bases). The CDR3 extends over 14 amino acids. Between the trimmed V and J ends, which lost 3 bases and 4 bases, there was a span of 11 bases. DNA of the CDR3: TGTGCCAGCAGTTTCAGTCTAGCTCCAGATACGCAGTATTTT. Protein sequence: CASSFSLAPDTQYF.

This clonotype has at least ten counts. The gene calls are TRBV29-1 and TRBJ1-4; D not resolved. Trimming removed 4 bases from V and 6 bases from J, with 3 bases in between. Germline-derived CDR1 and CDR2 are SQVTM and ANQGSEA. The CDR3 totals 10 residues. The chain's CDR3 is CSVADEKLFF. The CDR3 nucleotides are TGCAGCGTTGCCGATGAAAAACTGTTTTTT.